The text below deals with one T cell receptor beta chain. This sample stems from a study of human T cells and chemical hapten exposure. MiXCR, applied by TCRdb to the RACE reads, yields one record per CDR3 protein. The data contain roughly 250,000 distinct CDR3 sequences, 7.5% to 9% of them singletons. The CDR3 covers 15 residues. Germline CDR1 DFQATT, CDR2 SNEGSKA (reference sequence). Trimming at V came to 6 bases and at J to 4 bases, leaving 6 bases not matched to a gene. Time point meaning: pre-sensitization, week 0. This sample's treatment: therapeutic diphenylcyclopropenone sensitization with weekly scalp DPC.

The sample was whole blood, taken in connection with sensitization to the hapten diphenylcyclopropenone (DPC). The chain is built from TRBV20-1 and TRBJ2-2; 12 bases line up with TRBD2. The sequence was obtained from a middle-aged woman with alopecia areata. Some clones in this sample may be carry-over from other donors' samples. The CDR3 loop reads CSAPTSGSSTGELFF. Here the CDR3 DNA reads TGCAGTGCCCCGACTAGCGGGAGCTCCACCGGGGAGCTGTTTTTT.